This T cell receptor beta chain was found in a study of T cells in Graves' hyperthyroidism and ophthalmopathy. RNA transcripts yielded amplified TCR beta CDR3 regions. TCR CDR3 regions were first amplified by RT-PCR with HTBI primers. One entry per CDR3 protein, called by TCRdb with MiXCR from the multiplex PCR reads. Among 750,000 to 900,000 distinct CDR3 sequences listed, 38% were seen once. The CDR3 has 14 amino acids. V lost 1 base, J lost 6 bases, and 13 bases lay in between. Germline CDR1 MGHDK, CDR2 SYGVNS. This clonotype was seen repeatedly, ten times or more. This chain links TRBV25-1 with TRBJ2-7; the D gene is possibly TRBD2 (6 bases). This TCR came from a man aged 18-30 years with Graves' hyperthyroidism. The specimen sequenced was blood. CDR3 sequence: CASSEFMGGGEQYF. In DNA, the CDR3 is TGTGCCAGCAGTGAATTTATGGGGGGTGGCGAGCAGTACTTC.